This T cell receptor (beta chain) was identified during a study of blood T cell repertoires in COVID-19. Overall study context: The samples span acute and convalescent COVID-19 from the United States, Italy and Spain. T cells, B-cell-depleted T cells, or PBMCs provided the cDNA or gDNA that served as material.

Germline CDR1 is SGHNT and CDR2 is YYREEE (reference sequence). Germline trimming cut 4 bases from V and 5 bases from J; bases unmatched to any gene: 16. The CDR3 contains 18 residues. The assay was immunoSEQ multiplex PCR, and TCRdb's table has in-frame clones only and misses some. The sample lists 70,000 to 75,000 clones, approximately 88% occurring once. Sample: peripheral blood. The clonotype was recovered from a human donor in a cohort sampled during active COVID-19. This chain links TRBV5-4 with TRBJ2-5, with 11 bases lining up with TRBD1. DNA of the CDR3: TGTGCCAGCAGCCGTCAAAGCCCGGGACAGGGGGATTTCGAGACCCAGTACTTC. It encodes CASSRQSPGQGDFETQYF.